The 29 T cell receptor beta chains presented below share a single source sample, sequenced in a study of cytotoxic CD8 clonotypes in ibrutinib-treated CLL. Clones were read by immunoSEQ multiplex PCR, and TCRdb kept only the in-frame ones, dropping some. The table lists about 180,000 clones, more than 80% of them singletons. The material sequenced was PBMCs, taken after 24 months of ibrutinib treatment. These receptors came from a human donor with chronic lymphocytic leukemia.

Written as DNA, the CDR3 is TGTGCCAGCAGCTTAAGGTCGGCGACAGGGCGATTCAACACCGGGGAGCTGTTTTTT. Protein sequence: CASSLRSATGRFNTGELFF. This chain connects TRBV7-8 to TRBJ2-2; TRBD1 matches 7 bases. J gave up 2 bases and V 2 bases, and 14 bases lay outside the gene matches. This CDR3 has 19 residues. Germline lookup yields CDR1 SGHVS and CDR2 FQNEAQ.

The CDR3 DNA reads TGTGCCAGCAGCCCGCAAACAGGGGGTCCCATGAACACTGAAGCTTTCTTT. Protein product: CASSPQTGGPMNTEAFF. V and J are TRBV4-2 and TRBJ1-1; 8 nucleotides match TRBD1. The germline CDR1 and CDR2 sequences are LGHNA and YNFKEQ. The ends lost 4 bases at V and 0 bases at J; junction bases unmatched: 10. This CDR3 is built from 17 residues.

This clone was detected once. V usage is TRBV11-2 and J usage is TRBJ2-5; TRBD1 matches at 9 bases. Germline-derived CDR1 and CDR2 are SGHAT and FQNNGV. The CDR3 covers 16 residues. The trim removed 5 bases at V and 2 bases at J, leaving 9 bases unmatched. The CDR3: CASSLGTGSLQETQYF. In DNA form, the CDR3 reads TGTGCCAGCAGCCTCGGGACAGGGAGCCTTCAAGAGACCCAGTACTTC. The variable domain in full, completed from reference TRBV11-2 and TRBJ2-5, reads EAGVAQSPRYKIIEKRQSVAFWCNPISGHATLYWYQQILGQGPKLLIQFQNNGVVDDSQLPKDRFSAERLKGVDSTLKIQPAKLEDSAVYLCASSLGTGSLQETQYFGPGTRLLVL.

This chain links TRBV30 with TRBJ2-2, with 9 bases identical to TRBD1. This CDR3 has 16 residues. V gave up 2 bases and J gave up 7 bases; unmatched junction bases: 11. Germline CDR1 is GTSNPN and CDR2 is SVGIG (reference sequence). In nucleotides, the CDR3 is TGTGCCTGGAGTTTCCCCCCGGGACAGGGAATCGGGGAGCTGTTTTTT. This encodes CAWSFPPGQGIGELFF.

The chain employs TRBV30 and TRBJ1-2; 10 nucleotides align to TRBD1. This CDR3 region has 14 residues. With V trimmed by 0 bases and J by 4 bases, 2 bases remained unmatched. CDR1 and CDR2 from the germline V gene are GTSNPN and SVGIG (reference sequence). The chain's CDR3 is CAWSVGTGAYGYTF. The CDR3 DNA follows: TGTGCCTGGAGTGTAGGGACAGGGGCCTATGGCTACACCTTC.

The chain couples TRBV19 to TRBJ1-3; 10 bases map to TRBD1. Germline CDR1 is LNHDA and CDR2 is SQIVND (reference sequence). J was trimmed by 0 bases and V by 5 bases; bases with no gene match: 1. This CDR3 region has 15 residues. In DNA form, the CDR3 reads TGTGCCAGTAGTCGACAGGGGGCCTCTGGAAACACCATATATTTT. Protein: CASSRQGASGNTIYF.

CDR3 residues: CASTLGAGYNEQFF. CDR3 sequence (DNA): TGTGCCAGCACTTTGGGGGCGGGCTACAATGAGCAGTTCTTC. The chain is built from TRBV5-4 and TRBJ2-1, with a tentative D call TRBD1 (6 bases). V lost 6 bases, J lost 3 bases, and 13 bases lay in between. The CDR3 is 14 amino acids. Per germline, CDR1 SGHNT and CDR2 YYREEE (reference sequence).

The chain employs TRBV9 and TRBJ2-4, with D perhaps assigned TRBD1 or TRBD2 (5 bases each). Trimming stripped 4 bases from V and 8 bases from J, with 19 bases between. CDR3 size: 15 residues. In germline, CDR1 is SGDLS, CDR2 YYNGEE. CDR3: CASSPGTEKVHIQYF. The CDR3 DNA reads TGTGCCAGCAGCCCAGGGACGGAGAAGGTGCACATTCAGTACTTC.

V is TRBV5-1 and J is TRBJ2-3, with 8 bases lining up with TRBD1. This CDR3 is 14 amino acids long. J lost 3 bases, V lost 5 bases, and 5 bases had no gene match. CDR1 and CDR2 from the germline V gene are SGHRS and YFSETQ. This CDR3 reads CASRKQGVTDTQYF. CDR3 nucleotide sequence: TGCGCCAGCAGAAAACAGGGGGTGACAGATACGCAGTATTTT.

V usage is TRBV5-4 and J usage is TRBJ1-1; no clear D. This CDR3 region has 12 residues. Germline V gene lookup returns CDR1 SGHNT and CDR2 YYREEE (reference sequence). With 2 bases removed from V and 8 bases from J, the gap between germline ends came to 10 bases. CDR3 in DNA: TGTGCCAGCAGCTTCCTTGTAGAAGAAGCTTTCTTT. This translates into CASSFLVEEAFF.

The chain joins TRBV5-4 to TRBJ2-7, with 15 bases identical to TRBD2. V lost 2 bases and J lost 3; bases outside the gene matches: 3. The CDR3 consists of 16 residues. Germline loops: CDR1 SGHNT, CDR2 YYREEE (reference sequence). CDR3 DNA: TGTGCCAGCAGCTTTCGGGGACTAGCGGGAGGCTACGAGCAGTACTTC. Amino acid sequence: CASSFRGLAGGYEQYF.

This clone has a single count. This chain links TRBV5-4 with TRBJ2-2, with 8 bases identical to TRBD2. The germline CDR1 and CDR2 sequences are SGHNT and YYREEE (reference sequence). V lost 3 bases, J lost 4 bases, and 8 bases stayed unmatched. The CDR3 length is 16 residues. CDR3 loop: CASSSGGIRSTGELFF. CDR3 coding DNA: TGTGCCAGCAGCTCGGGGGGGATTAGGAGCACCGGGGAGCTGTTTTTT.

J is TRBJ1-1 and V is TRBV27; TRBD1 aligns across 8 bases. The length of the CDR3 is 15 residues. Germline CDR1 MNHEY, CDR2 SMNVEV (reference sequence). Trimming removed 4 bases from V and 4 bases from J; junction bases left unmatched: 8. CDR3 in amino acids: CASSSLGTGITEAFF. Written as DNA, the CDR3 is TGTGCCAGCAGTTCCCTAGGGACAGGTATCACTGAAGCTTTCTTT.

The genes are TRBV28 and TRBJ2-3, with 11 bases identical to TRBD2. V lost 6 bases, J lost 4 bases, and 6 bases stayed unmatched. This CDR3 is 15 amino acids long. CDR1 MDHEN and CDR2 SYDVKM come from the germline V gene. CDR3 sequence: CASRTSGRKADTQYF. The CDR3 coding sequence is TGTGCCAGCAGAACTAGCGGGAGAAAGGCAGATACGCAGTATTTT.

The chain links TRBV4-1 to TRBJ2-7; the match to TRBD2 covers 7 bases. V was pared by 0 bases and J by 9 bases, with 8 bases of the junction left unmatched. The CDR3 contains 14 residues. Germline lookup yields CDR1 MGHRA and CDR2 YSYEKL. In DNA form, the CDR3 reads TGCGCCAGCAGCCAAGATAGTATAGGGACTACGCAGTACTTC. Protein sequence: CASSQDSIGTTQYF.

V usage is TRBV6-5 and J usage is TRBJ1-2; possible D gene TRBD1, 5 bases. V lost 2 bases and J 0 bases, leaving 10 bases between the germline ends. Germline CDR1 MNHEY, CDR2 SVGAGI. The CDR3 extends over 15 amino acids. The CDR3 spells CASSYKTATNYGYTF. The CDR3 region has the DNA TGTGCCAGCAGTTACAAGACAGCTACTAACTATGGCTACACCTTC.

CDR3 sequence (DNA): TGTGCCATCAGTGATATCGGGAGTCCAGATACGCAGTATTTT. Translation: CAISDIGSPDTQYF. The V call is TRBV10-3, the J call TRBJ2-3; D possibly corresponds to TRBD2 (6 bases). V was cut by 3 bases and J by 4 bases, with 11 bases left in between. Germline V gene data show CDR1 as ENHRY and CDR2 as SYGVKD. This CDR3 is 14 amino acids long.

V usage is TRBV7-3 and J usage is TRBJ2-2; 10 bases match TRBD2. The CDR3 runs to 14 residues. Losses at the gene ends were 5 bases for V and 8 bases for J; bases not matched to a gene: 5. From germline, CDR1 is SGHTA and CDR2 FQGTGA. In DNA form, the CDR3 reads TGTGCCAGCAGCCTTGGACTAGCGGTTGGGGAGCTGTTTTTT. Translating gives CASSLGLAVGELFF.

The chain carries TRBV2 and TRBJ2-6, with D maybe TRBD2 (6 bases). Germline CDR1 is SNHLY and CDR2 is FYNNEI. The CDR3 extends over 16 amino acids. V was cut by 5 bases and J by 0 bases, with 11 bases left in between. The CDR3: CASSRDSSSGANVLTF. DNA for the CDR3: TGTGCCAGCAGTCGGGACTCCAGCTCTGGGGCCAACGTCCTGACTTTC.

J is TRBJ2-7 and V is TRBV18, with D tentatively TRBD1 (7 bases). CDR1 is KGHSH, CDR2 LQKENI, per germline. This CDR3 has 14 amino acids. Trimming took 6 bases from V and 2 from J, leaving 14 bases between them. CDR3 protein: CASSSRGRPYEQYF. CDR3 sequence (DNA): TGTGCCAGCTCCTCCAGGGGGAGGCCCTACGAGCAGTACTTC.

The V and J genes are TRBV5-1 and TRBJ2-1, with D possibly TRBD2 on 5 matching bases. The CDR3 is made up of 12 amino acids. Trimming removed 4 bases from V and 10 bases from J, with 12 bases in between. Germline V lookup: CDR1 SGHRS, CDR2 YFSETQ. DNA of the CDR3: TGCGCCAGCAGCCCCGGGGTTAGGGAGCAGTTCTTC. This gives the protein CASSPGVREQFF.

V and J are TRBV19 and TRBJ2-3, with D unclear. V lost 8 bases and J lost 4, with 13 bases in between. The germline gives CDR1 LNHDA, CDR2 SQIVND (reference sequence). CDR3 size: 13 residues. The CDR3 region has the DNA TGTGCCAGTCGTTCCTTGTTCCCAGATACGCAGTATTTT. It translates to CASRSLFPDTQYF.

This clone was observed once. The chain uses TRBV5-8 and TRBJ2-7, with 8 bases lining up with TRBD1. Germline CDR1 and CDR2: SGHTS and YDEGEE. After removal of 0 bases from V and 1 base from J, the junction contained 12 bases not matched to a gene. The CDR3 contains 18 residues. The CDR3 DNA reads TGTGCCAGCAGCTTGGCCCGAATAGCAACAGGGGGATCCTACGAGCAGTACTTC. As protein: CASSLARIATGGSYEQYF.

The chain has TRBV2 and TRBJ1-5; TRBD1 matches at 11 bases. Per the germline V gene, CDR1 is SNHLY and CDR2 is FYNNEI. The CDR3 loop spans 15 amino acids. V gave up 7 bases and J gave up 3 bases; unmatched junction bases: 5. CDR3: CASTPGQGVNQPQHF. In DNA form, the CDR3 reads TGTGCCAGCACCCCGGGACAGGGGGTCAATCAGCCCCAGCATTTT.

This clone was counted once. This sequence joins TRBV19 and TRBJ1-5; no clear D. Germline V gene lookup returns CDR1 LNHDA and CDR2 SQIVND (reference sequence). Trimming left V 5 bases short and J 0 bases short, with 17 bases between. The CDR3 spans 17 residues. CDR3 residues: CASSGGGGPYSNQPQHF. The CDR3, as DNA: TGTGCCAGTAGTGGAGGTGGAGGGCCCTATAGCAATCAGCCCCAGCATTTT.

The CDR3 is CASSPTSGAYEQYF. CDR3 coding DNA: TGTGCCAGCAGTCCCACTAGCGGGGCCTACGAGCAGTACTTC. The gene calls are TRBV27 and TRBJ2-7; TRBD2 matches 10 bases. V shed 5 bases and J 2 bases; nucleotides not matched to a gene: 3. The CDR3 runs 14 residues. The germline V gene encodes CDR1 MNHEY and CDR2 SMNVEV (reference sequence).

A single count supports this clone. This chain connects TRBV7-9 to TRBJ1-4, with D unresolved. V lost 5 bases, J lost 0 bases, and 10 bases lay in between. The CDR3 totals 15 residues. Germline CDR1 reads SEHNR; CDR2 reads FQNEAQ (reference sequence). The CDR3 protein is CASSLDGATNEKLFF. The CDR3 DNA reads TGTGCCAGCAGCCTAGACGGTGCAACTAATGAAAAACTGTTTTTT.

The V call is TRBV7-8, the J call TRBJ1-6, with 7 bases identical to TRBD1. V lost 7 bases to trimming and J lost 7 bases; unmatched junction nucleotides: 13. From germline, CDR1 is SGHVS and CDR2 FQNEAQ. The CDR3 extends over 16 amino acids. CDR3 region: CASKALQGTKNSPLHF. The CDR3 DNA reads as TGTGCCAGCAAGGCTTTACAGGGGACAAAAAATTCACCCCTCCACTTT.

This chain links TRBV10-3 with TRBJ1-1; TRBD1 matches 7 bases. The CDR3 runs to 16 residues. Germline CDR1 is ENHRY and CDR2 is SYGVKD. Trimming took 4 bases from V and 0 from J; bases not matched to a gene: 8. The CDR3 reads CAISARQGVVNTEAFF. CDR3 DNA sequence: TGTGCCATCAGTGCGAGACAGGGTGTTGTGAACACTGAAGCTTTCTTT.